Below are 20 T cell receptor beta chains sequenced from a single sample in a study of cytomegalovirus exposure and HLA in healthy donors. The PCR was carried out with 60 Vbeta primers and 13 Jbeta primers. Assay: immunoSEQ multiplex PCR; the TCRdb copy retains only in-frame clones and omits some. Here the sample spans over 150,000 clones, roughly 85% being singletons. Material: PBMCs. The receptors originated from a man between 40 and 49 years old in good health and CMV-seronegative.

This sequence joins TRBV19 and TRBJ2-3; tentative D call: TRBD2 (6 bases). Germline CDR1 LNHDA, CDR2 SQIVND (reference sequence). V was clipped by 11 bases and J by 1 base, with 13 bases between them. The CDR3 runs to 13 residues. CDR3 nucleotides: TGTGCCTGTCGTACGGGGGGCACAGATACGCAGTATTTT. This codes for CACRTGGTDTQYF.

The rearrangement joins TRBV11-3 to TRBJ2-3, with D possibly TRBD2 on 6 matching bases. Germline assignment: CDR1 SGHNT and CDR2 YENEEA. Trimming left V 4 bases short and J 0 bases short, with 14 bases between. This CDR3 is 16 amino acids long. The CDR3 spells CASSWGDQLSTDTQYF. The CDR3, as DNA: TGTGCCAGCAGCTGGGGGGACCAGCTTAGCACAGATACGCAGTATTTT.

The chain is built from TRBV5-8 and TRBJ1-4, with TRBD1 matching over 8 bases. Germline-derived CDR1 and CDR2 are SGHTS and YDEGEE. Trimming took 10 bases from V and 8 from J; bases not matched to a gene: 10. This CDR3 comprises 13 residues. The CDR3 sequence is CAGRHRGGEKLFF. The CDR3, as DNA: TGTGCCGGAAGACACAGGGGGGGGGAAAAACTGTTTTTT.

This clone has a handful of counts. The rearrangement uses TRBV4-2 and TRBJ2-7; weak D call: TRBD1 (5 bases). The germline V gene has CDR1 LGHNA and CDR2 YNFKEQ. V was shortened by 0 bases and J by 1 base, with 13 bases between the two germline ends. The CDR3 is 16 residues long. Written as DNA, the CDR3 is TGTGCCAGCAGCCAAGAGGCAGGGCTAGTATCCTACGAGCAGTACTTC. Translation gives CASSQEAGLVSYEQYF.

In its sample, this clone was seen once. The gene calls are TRBV7-2 and TRBJ2-1, with D maybe TRBD2 (5 bases). CDR1 SGHTA and CDR2 FQGNSA come from the germline V gene. The CDR3 is 18 residues long. With 4 bases removed from V and 0 bases from J, the gap between germline ends came to 19 bases. The CDR3 DNA follows: TGTGCCAGCAGCTATCCCCGGGAACGGGCCAGCTCCTACAATGAGCAGTTCTTC. It encodes CASSYPRERASSYNEQFF.

The rearrangement links TRBV9 to TRBJ1-1; D is uncertain. This CDR3 spans 15 amino acids. CDR1 is SGDLS, CDR2 YYNGEE, per germline. V was clipped by 0 bases and J by 0 bases, with 9 bases between them. For the CDR3, the DNA is TGTGCCAGCAGCGTAGGGCTCCGAATGAACACTGAAGCTTTCTTT. This encodes CASSVGLRMNTEAFF.

This chain links TRBV11-2 with TRBJ2-3; the D is unclear. Germline V CDR1 and CDR2: SGHAT, FQNNGV. The CDR3 loop spans 13 amino acids. V lost 1 base and J 4 bases, leaving 6 bases between the germline ends. The CDR3 bases are TGTGCCAGCAGCTTAGGGGCATCAGATACGCAGTATTTT. It translates to CASSLGASDTQYF. Combining the CDR3 with reference TRBV11-2 and TRBJ2-3 gives the whole variable domain EAGVAQSPRYKIIEKRQSVAFWCNPISGHATLYWYQQILGQGPKLLIQFQNNGVVDDSQLPKDRFSAERLKGVDSTLKIQPAKLEDSAVYLCASSLGASDTQYFGPGTRLTVL.

V is TRBV11-2 and J is TRBJ2-7; TRBD2 aligns across 7 bases. CDR1 and CDR2 (germline): SGHAT, FQNNGV. The ends lost 3 bases at V and 0 bases at J; junction bases unmatched: 8. CDR3 length: 16 residues. In DNA form, the CDR3 reads TGTGCCAGCAGCTTCTCTAGCGGAAGATTCTCCTACGAGCAGTACTTC. Its protein product is CASSFSSGRFSYEQYF.

This rearrangement joins TRBV5-1 to TRBJ2-2, with D possibly matching TRBD2 (6 bases). Germline V gene sequence: CDR1 SGHRS, CDR2 YFSETQ. The CDR3 loop spans 15 amino acids. Trimming took off 0 bases at V and 5 bases at J, with 11 bases between the two ends. The CDR3 nucleotides are TGCGCCAGCAGCTTGGGGGGACGGGAGACCGGGGAGCTGTTTTTT. Translated: CASSLGGRETGELFF.

This chain connects TRBV27 to TRBJ2-5, with D tentatively TRBD1 (6 bases). Trimming removed 5 bases from V and 1 base from J, with 8 bases in between. The germline gives CDR1 MNHEY, CDR2 SMNVEV (reference sequence). This CDR3 has 13 residues. CDR3 sequence: CASSPQGQETQYF. CDR3 bases: TGTGCCAGCAGTCCACAGGGCCAAGAGACCCAGTACTTC.

The chain recombines TRBV7-8 with TRBJ2-5, with 11 bases identical to TRBD2. CDR1 is SGHVS and CDR2 is FQNEAQ in the germline V gene. CDR3 length: 16 residues. V gave up 5 bases and J gave up 3 bases; unmatched junction bases: 8. CDR3 residues: CASSPRLAGSEETQYF. CDR3 nucleotide sequence: TGTGCCAGCAGCCCCCGACTAGCGGGGTCGGAAGAGACCCAGTACTTC.

This clone occurred a few times. The V call is TRBV7-2, the J call TRBJ2-1; 7 bases map to TRBD2. The CDR3 runs to 15 residues. Trimming removed 5 bases from V and 3 bases from J; junction bases left unmatched: 7. Germline V gene sequence: CDR1 SGHTA, CDR2 FQGNSA. The CDR3 DNA reads as TGTGCCAGCAGCAGAATAGCGGGTGTCTACAATGAGCAGTTCTTC. Its protein product is CASSRIAGVYNEQFF. Full variable domain (rest looked up from reference TRBV7-2 and TRBJ2-1): GAGVSQSPSNKVTEKGKDVELRCDPISGHTALYWYRQSLGQGLEFLIYFQGNSAPDKSGLPSDRFSAERTGGSVSTLTIQRTQQEDSAVYLCASSRIAGVYNEQFFGPGTRLTVL.

CDR3 in DNA: TGCGCCAGCAGCTTGGACAGTCCCATGAATGGAGCTTTCTTT. Its translation: CASSLDSPMNGAFF. J is TRBJ1-1 and V is TRBV5-1; D is uncertain. The CDR3 runs to 14 residues. Between the trimmed V and J ends, which lost 0 bases and 10 bases, there was a span of 16 bases. Germline-derived CDR1 and CDR2 are SGHRS and YFSETQ.

This clone was observed a few times. This sequence joins TRBV6-5 and TRBJ2-5, with 12 positions matching TRBD1. The CDR3 totals 14 residues. V lost 9 bases to trimming and J lost 1 base; unmatched junction nucleotides: 3. Germline V gives CDR1 MNHEY, CDR2 SVGAGI. DNA of the CDR3: TGTGCCAGTTGGGACAGGGGGCGCCAAGAGACCCAGTACTTC. It translates to CASWDRGRQETQYF.

J is TRBJ2-3 and V is TRBV12-5; maybe TRBD1 (5 bases). The germline V gene has CDR1 LGHNT and CDR2 FRNRAP. The V gene lost 4 bases and the J gene lost 6 bases, with 5 bases spanning the gap. The CDR3 is 11 residues long. The CDR3 loop reads CASGYRDTQYF. The CDR3 region has the DNA TGTGCTAGTGGTTACAGGGATACGCAGTATTTT.

In regard to this clone: Sequence at one end of the junction differs from germline and may be a read error. This rearrangement joins TRBV19 to TRBJ2-7; TRBD2 is a possible D gene (5 bases). CDR3 length: 13 amino acids. CDR1 LNHDA and CDR2 SQIVND come from the germline V gene (reference sequence). CDR3 amino acids: CASSLESGYEQYF. The CDR3 nucleotides read TGTGCCAGTAGTCTAGAGAGCGGCTACGAGCAGTACTTC.

V is TRBV6-5 and J is TRBJ2-5, with 11 bases that match TRBD2. Per the germline V gene, CDR1 is MNHEY and CDR2 is SVGAGI. Trimming took 10 bases from V and 2 from J; bases not matched to a gene: 9. This CDR3 spans 15 amino acids. CDR3 in DNA: TGTGCCACCATACTAGCGGGAGACCCACAAGAGACCCAGTACTTC. This encodes CATILAGDPQETQYF.

The chain joins TRBV7-9 to TRBJ2-7; D might be TRBD1 (5 bases). From germline, CDR1 is SEHNR and CDR2 FQNEAQ (reference sequence). This CDR3 has 13 residues. Trimming removed 4 bases from V and 5 bases from J, with 12 bases in between. The CDR3 reads CASSSVGHNEQYF. In nucleotides, the CDR3 is TGTGCCAGCAGCTCCGTGGGGCACAACGAGCAGTACTTC.

The genes are TRBV5-4 and TRBJ2-7; TRBD2 agrees at 8 bases. With V trimmed by 1 base and J by 7 bases, 10 bases remained unmatched. From germline, CDR1 is SGHNT and CDR2 YYREEE (reference sequence). The CDR3 loop spans 15 amino acids. The DNA of the CDR3 is TGTGCCAGCAGCTTGAGCGGGAGTGGTGTGGGAGAGCAGTACTTC. Its protein product is CASSLSGSGVGEQYF.

J is TRBJ2-1 and V is TRBV19; perhaps TRBD2 as D (7 bases). The CDR3 extends over 11 amino acids. Germline values: CDR1 LNHDA, CDR2 SQIVND (reference sequence). Trimming stripped 8 bases from V and 9 bases from J, with 11 bases between. In DNA, the CDR3 is TGTGCCAGTGGGGGGGCGGGTGAGCAGTTCTTC. It encodes CASGGAGEQFF. Full variable domain (remainder filled in from reference TRBV19 and TRBJ2-1): DGGITQSPKYLFRKEGQNVTLSCEQNLNHDAMYWYRQDPGQGLRLIYYSQIVNDFQKGDIAEGYSVSREKKESFPLTVTSAQKNPTAFYLCASGGAGEQFFGPGTRLTVL.